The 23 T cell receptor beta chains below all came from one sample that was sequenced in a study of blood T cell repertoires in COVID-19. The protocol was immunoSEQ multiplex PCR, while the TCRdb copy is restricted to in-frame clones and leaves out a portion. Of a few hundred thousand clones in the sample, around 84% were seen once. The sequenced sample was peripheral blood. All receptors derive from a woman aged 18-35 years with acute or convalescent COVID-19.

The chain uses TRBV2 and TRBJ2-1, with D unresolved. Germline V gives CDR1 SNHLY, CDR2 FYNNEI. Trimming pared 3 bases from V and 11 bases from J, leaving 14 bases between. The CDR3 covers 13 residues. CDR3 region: CASSEGRLSQQFF. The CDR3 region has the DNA TGTGCCAGCAGTGAGGGCAGGCTATCGCAGCAGTTCTTC. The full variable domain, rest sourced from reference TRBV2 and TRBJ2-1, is EPEVTQTPSHQVTQMGQEVILRCVPISNHLYFYWYRQILGQKVEFLVSFYNNEISEKSEIFDDQFSVERPDGSNFTLKIRSTKLEDSAMYFCASSEGRLSQQFFGPGTRLTVL.

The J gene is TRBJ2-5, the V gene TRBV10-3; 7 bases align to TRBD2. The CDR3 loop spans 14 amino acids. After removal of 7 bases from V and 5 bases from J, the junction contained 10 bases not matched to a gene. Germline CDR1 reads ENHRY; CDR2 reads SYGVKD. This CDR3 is CAIKKEGGRETQYF. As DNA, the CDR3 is TGTGCCATCAAAAAAGAGGGAGGGCGTGAGACCCAGTACTTC.

The CDR3 loop reads CASSPSTSTDTQYF. DNA for the CDR3: TGTGCCAGCAGCCCCTCTACTAGCACAGATACGCAGTATTTT. This chain connects TRBV5-4 to TRBJ2-3, with D unclear. V lost 4 bases and J lost 0, with 9 bases in between. The germline V gene has CDR1 SGHNT and CDR2 YYREEE (reference sequence). The CDR3 spans 14 residues.

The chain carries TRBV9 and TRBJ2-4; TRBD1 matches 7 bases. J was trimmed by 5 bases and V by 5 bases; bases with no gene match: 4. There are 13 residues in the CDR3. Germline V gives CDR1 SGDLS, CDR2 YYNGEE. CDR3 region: CASSGQVENIQYF. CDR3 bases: TGTGCCAGCAGTGGACAGGTCGAAAACATTCAGTACTTC.

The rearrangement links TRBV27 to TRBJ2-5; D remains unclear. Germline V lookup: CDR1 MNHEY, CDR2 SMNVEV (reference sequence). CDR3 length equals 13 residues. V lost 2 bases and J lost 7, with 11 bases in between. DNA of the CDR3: TGTGCCAGCAGTTTAAGCCAAGTTGGGACCCAGTACTTC. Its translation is CASSLSQVGTQYF.

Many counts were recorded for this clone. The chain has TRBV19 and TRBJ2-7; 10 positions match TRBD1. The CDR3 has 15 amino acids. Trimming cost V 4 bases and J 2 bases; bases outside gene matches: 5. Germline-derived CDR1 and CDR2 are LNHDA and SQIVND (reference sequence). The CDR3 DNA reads TGTGCCAGTAGTAACCGGGACAGGGGCCCCTACGAGCAGTACTTC. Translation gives CASSNRDRGPYEQYF.

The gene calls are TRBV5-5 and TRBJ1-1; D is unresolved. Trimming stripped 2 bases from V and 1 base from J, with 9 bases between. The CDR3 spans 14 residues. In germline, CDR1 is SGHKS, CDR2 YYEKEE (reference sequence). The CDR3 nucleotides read TGTGCCAGCAGCTTTTCACTCCGGAACACTGAAGCTTTCTTT. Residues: CASSFSLRNTEAFF. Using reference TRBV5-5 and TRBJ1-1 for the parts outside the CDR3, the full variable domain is DAGVTQSPTHLIKTRGQQVTLRCSPISGHKSVSWYQQVLGQGPQFIFQYYEKEERGRGNFPDRFSARQFPNYSSELNVNALLLGDSALYLCASSFSLRNTEAFFGQGTRLTVV.

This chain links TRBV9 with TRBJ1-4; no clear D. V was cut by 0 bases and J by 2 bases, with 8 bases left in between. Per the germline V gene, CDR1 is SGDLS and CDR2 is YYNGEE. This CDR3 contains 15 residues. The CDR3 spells CASSVAAGTNEKLFF. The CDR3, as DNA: TGTGCCAGCAGCGTAGCTGCGGGGACTAATGAAAAACTGTTTTTT.

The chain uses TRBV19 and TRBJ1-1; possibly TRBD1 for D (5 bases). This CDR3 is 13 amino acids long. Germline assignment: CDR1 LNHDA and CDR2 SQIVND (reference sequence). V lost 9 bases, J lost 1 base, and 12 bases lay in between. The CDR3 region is CASARRANTEAFF. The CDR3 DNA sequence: TGTGCCAGCGCACGCAGGGCGAACACTGAAGCTTTCTTT.

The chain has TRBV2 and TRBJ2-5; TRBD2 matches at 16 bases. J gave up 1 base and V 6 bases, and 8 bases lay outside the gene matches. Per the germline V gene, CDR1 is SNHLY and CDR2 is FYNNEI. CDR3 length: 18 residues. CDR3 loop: CASRKGLAGGSGQETQYF. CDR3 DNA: TGTGCCAGCAGGAAGGGACTAGCGGGAGGGAGTGGCCAAGAGACCCAGTACTTC.

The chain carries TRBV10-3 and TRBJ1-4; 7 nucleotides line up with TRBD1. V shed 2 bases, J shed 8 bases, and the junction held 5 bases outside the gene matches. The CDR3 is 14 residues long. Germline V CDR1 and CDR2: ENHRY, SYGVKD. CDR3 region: CAISEGQVYEKLFF. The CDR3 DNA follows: TGTGCCATCAGTGAGGGACAGGTCTACGAAAAACTGTTTTTT.

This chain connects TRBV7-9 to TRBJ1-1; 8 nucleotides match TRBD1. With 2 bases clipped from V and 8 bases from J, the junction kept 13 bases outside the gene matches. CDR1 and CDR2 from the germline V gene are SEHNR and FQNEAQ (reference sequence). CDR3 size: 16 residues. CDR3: CASSLPLKTGDFEAFF. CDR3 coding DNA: TGTGCCAGCAGCTTACCCCTTAAGACAGGGGATTTCGAAGCTTTCTTT.

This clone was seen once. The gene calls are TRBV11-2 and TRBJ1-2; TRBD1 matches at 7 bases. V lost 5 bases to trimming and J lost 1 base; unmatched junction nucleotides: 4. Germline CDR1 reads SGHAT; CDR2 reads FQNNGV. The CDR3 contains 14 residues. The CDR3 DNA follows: TGTGCCAGCAGCGGGGACAGTCTTAACTATGGCTACACCTTC. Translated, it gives CASSGDSLNYGYTF.

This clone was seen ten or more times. For the CDR3, the DNA is TGCGCCAGCAGCGGAGCAGGGGCCAGTAACTATGGCTACACCTTC. It codes for CASSGAGASNYGYTF. The chain links TRBV5-1 to TRBJ1-2, with D perhaps matching TRBD1 (6 bases). V lost 4 bases, J lost 1 base, and 14 bases lay in between. The germline V gene encodes CDR1 SGHRS and CDR2 YFSETQ. The CDR3 consists of 15 residues.

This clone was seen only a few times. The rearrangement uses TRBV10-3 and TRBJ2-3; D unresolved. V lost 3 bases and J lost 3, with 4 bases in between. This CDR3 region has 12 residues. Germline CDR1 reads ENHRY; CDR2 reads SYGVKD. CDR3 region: CAISDRTDTQYF. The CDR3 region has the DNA TGTGCCATCAGTGACAGGACAGATACGCAGTATTTT.

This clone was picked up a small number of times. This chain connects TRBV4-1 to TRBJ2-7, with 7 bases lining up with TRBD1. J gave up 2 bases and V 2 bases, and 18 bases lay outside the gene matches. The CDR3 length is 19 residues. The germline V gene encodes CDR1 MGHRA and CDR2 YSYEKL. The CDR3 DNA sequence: TGCGCCAGCAGCCAAAACGCGATTAGACCGGGACAGAATACCTACGAGCAGTACTTC. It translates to CASSQNAIRPGQNTYEQYF.

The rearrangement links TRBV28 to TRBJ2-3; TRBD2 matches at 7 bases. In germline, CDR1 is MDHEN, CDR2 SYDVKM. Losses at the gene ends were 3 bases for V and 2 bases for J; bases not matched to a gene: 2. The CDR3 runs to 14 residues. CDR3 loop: CASSFSGNTDTQYF. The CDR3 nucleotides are TGTGCCAGCAGTTTCAGCGGGAACACAGATACGCAGTATTTT. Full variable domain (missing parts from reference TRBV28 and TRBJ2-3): DVKVTQSSRYLVKRTGEKVFLECVQDMDHENMFWYRQDPGLGLRLIYFSYDVKMKEKGDIPEGYSVSREKKERFSLILESASTNQTSMYLCASSFSGNTDTQYFGPGTRLTVL.

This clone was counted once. This CDR3 is CASSLLGGAYNEQFF. The DNA for the CDR3 is TGTGCCAGCAGCTTACTCGGAGGGGCCTACAATGAGCAGTTCTTC. The chain employs TRBV7-3 and TRBJ2-1, with a weak D call TRBD2 (6 bases). The CDR3 is 15 residues long. V lost 2 bases and J lost 2, with 10 bases in between. Per the germline V gene, CDR1 is SGHTA and CDR2 is FQGTGA.

CDR3 sequence reads: CATSRAGGGTEAFF. In DNA, the CDR3 is TGTGCCACCAGCAGAGCGGGGGGCGGCACTGAAGCTTTCTTT. V is TRBV15 and J is TRBJ1-1; maybe TRBD1 (6 bases). The V and J ends lost 1 base and 4 bases respectively, with 10 bases between them. The CDR3 contains 14 residues. Germline CDR1 LNHNV, CDR2 YYDKDF (reference sequence). Full variable domain (outside the CDR3, taken from reference TRBV15 and TRBJ1-1): DAMVIQNPRYQVTQFGKPVTLSCSQTLNHNVMYWYQQKSSQAPKLLFHYYDKDFNNEADTPDNFQSRRPNTSFCFLDIRSPGLGDTAMYLCATSRAGGGTEAFFGQGTRLTVV.

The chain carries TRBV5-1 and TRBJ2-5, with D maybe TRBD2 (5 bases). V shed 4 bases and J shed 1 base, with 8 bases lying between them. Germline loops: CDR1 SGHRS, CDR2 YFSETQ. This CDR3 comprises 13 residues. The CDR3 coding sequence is TGCGCCAGCAGCACTAGTTTCCAAGAGACCCAGTACTTC. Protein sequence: CASSTSFQETQYF.

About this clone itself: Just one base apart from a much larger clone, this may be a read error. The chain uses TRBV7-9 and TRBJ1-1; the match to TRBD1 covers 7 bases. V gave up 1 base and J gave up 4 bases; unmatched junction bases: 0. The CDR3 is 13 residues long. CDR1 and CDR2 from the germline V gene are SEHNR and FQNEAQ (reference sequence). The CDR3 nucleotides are TGTGCCAGCAGCTTAGGACAGGGCACTGAAGCTTTCTTT. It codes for CASSLGQGTEAFF.

CDR3 DNA: TGCAGCGTGTTTGCCGGGACAGGGCTAATCAATGAGCAGTTCTTC. This encodes CSVFAGTGLINEQFF. The V and J genes are TRBV29-1 and TRBJ2-1, with TRBD1 matching over 9 bases. Germline-derived CDR1 and CDR2 are SQVTM and ANQGSEA. V was pared by 6 bases and J by 6 bases, with 12 bases of the junction left unmatched. The CDR3 runs 15 residues.

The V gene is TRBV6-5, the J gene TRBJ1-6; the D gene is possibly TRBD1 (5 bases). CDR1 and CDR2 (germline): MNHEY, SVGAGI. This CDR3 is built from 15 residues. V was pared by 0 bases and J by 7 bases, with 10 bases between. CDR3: CASSYSDNGNSPLHF. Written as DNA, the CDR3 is TGTGCCAGCAGTTACTCGGACAATGGGAATTCACCCCTCCACTTT.